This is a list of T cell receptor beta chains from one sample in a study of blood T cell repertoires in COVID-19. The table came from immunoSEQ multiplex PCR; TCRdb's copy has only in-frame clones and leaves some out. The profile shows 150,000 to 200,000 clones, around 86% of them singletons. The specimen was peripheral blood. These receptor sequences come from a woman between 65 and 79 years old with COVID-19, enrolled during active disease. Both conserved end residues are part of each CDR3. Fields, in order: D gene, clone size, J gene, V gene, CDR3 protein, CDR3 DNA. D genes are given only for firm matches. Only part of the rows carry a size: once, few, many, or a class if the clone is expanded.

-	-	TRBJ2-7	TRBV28	CASLDTFSYEQYF	TGTGCCAGTCTGGACACCTTTTCCTACGAGCAGTACTTC
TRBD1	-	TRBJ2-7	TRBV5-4	CASSLESGDRGLQQYF	TGTGCCAGCAGCTTGGAATCGGGGGACAGGGGGCTTCAGCAGTACTTC
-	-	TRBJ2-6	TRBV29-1	CSVGLTSSGANVLTF	TGCAGCGTTGGCCTCACCAGCTCTGGGGCCAACGTCCTGACTTTC
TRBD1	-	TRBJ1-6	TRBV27	CASSLDRGLGNSPLHF	TGTGCCAGCAGTTTAGACAGGGGGCTGGGTAATTCACCCCTCCACTTT
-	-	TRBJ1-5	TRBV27	CASLRRGDSNQPQHF	TGTGCCAGCCTCCGGCGGGGGGATAGCAATCAGCCCCAGCATTTT
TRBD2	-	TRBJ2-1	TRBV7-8	CASSQLAGGLYTYNEQFF	TGTGCCAGCAGCCAACTAGCGGGAGGACTCTACACCTACAATGAGCAGTTCTTC
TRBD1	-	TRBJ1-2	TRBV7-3	CASSSGQGIGYTF	TGTGCCAGCAGTTCGGGACAGGGGATCGGCTACACCTTC
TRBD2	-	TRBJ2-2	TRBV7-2	CASSNTAGGRTGELFF	TGTGCCAGCAGCAACACAGCGGGAGGTCGGACCGGGGAGCTGTTTTTT
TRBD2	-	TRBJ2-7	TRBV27	CASSLLTSGTNEQYF	TGTGCCAGCAGTTTACTTACTAGCGGGACTAACGAGCAGTACTTC
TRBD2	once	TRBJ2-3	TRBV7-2	CASSLYGFARETTDTQYF	TGTGCCAGCAGCTTATATGGATTTGCGCGGGAGACAACAGATACGCAGTATTTT
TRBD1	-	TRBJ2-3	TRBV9	CASSVGTGEGTDTQYF	TGTGCCAGCAGCGTAGGGACAGGGGAGGGCACAGATACGCAGTATTTT
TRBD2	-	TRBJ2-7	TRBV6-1	CASSETSGSHEQYF	TGTGCCAGCAGTGAAACTAGCGGGAGCCACGAGCAGTACTTC
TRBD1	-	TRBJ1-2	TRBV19	CASTPGQGRSYTF	TGTGCCAGTACCCCGGGACAGGGAAGGAGCTACACCTTC
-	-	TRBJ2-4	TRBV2	CASRDRQKLAKNIQYF	TGTGCCAGCAGAGATAGACAGAAACTAGCCAAAAACATTCAGTACTTC
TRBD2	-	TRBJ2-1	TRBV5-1	CASSHEGLAENEQFF	TGCGCCAGCAGCCATGAGGGACTAGCGGAGAATGAGCAGTTCTTC
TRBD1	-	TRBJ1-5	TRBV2	CASRLQGAQPQHF	TGTGCCAGCAGACTACAGGGGGCTCAGCCCCAGCATTTT
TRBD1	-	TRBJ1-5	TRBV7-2	CASSTGQGISPQHF	TGTGCCAGCAGCACCGGACAGGGGATTTCGCCCCAGCATTTT
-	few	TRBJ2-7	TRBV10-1	CASSVTGVDEQYF	TGCGCCAGCAGTGTTACGGGGGTGGACGAGCAGTACTTC
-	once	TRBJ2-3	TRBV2	CASNTVTDTQYF	TGTGCCAGCAATACAGTGACAGATACGCAGTATTTT
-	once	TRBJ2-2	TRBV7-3	CASSLRRQGNTGELFF	TGTGCCAGCAGCTTACGTCGGCAGGGGAACACCGGGGAGCTGTTTTTT
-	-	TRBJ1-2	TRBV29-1	CSVVQLPTGPYGYTF	TGCAGCGTTGTTCAGTTACCCACAGGGCCGTATGGCTACACCTTC
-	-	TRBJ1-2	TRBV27	CASRQRVYTGRRDGYTF	TGTGCCAGCCGCCAACGGGTTTACACAGGGCGAAGAGATGGCTACACCTTC
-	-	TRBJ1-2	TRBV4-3	CASSQAREGYGYTF	TGCGCCAGCAGCCAAGCGCGGGAGGGCTATGGCTACACCTTC
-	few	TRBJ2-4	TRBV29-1	CSVGRGQGIQYF	TGCAGCGTTGGGCGGGGGCAGGGCATTCAGTACTTC
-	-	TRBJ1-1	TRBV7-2	CASSWVGWKEAFF	TGTGCCAGCAGCTGGGTGGGCTGGAAAGAAGCTTTCTTT
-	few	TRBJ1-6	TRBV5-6	CASSLEGVIGSPLHF	TGTGCCAGCAGCCTAGAGGGGGTGATAGGATCACCCCTCCACTTT
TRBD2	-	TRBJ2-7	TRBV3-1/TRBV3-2	CASATGLAGTLVHF	TGTGCCAGCGCAACTGGGCTAGCGGGAACTCTGGTGCACTTC
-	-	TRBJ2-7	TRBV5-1	CASSLVAGPYEQYF	TGCGCCAGCAGCTTGGTGGCGGGTCCCTACGAGCAGTACTTC
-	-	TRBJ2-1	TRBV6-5	CASSLASLYNEQFF	TGTGCCAGCAGTTTGGCTAGTCTTTACAATGAGCAGTTCTTC
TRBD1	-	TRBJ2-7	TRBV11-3	CASSLGGTGGDEQYF	TGTGCCAGCAGCTTAGGAGGGACAGGGGGCGACGAGCAGTACTTC
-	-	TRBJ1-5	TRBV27	CASSFWGDSNQPQHF	TGTGCCAGCAGTTTTTGGGGGGATAGCAATCAGCCCCAGCATTTT
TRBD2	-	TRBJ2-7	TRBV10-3	CAISPQVGGIAYEQYF	TGTGCCATCAGTCCCCAAGTGGGAGGGATCGCCTACGAGCAGTACTTC
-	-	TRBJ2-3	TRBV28	CASRYTGSTDTQYF	TGTGCCAGCAGGTATACAGGATCCACAGATACGCAGTATTTT
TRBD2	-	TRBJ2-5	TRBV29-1	CSVTSGVETQYF	TGCAGCGTAACTAGCGGGGTTGAGACCCAGTACTTC
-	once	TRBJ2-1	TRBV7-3	CASSLTPVSSYNEQFF	TGTGCCAGCAGCCTAACGCCCGTCAGCTCCTACAATGAGCAGTTCTTC
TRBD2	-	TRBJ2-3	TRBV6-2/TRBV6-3	CASSDGTSGPLGADTQYF	TGTGCCAGCAGCGACGGGACTAGCGGTCCCTTGGGTGCAGATACGCAGTATTTT
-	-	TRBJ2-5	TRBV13	CASSLSPARGETQYF	TGTGCCAGCAGCTTATCCCCAGCGAGAGGGGAGACCCAGTACTTC
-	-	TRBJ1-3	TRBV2	CASIAGTAGNTIYF	TGTGCCAGCATAGCCGGGACTGCTGGAAACACCATATATTTT
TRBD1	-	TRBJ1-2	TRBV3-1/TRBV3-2	CASRGTGANYGYTF	TGTGCCAGCCGTGGGACAGGTGCTAACTATGGCTACACCTTC
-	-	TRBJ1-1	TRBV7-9	CASSRGGAPGTEAFF	TGTGCCAGCAGTCGGGGGGGGGCCCCGGGCACTGAAGCTTTCTTT
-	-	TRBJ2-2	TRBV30	CAWNRGNAGELFF	TGTGCCTGGAACCGCGGGAACGCCGGGGAGCTGTTTTTT
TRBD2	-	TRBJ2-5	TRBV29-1	CSVTSGGSTAQETQYF	TGCAGCGTTACTAGCGGAGGTTCTACTGCGCAAGAGACCCAGTACTTC
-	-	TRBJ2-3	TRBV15	CATSRAADTQYF	TGTGCCACCAGCAGGGCGGCAGATACGCAGTATTTT
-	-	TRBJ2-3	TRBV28	CASSLAGGKIGTQYF	TGTGCCAGCAGTTTGGCAGGGGGGAAAATAGGTACGCAGTATTTT